This T cell receptor beta chain was identified during a study of shared clonotypes between healthy human individuals. Regarding the study as a whole: When naive CD4 clonotypes were compared across a few donors, around 5% were shared.

Clones were sequenced by immunoSEQ multiplex PCR, and TCRdb holds only the in-frame ones, with some missing. The table includes roughly 2.1 million clones, just over 90% detected once. Naive CD8 populations comprised CD45RO-negative cells positively selected for CCR7, excluding terminally differentiated effector memory CD45RA+ cells. This clone occurred a few times. Its antigen is currently unknown. The germline gives CDR1 MGHRA, CDR2 YSYEKL. The CDR3 spans 13 residues. Trimming stripped 3 bases from V and 2 bases from J, with 7 bases between. The receptor's source is a man aged 18 to 30 in good health. Some clones in this sample may be carry-over from other donors' samples. Specimen: naive CD8+ T cells from PBMCs. The V gene is TRBV4-1, the J gene TRBJ1-2; no firm D call. Written as DNA, the CDR3 is TGCGCCAGCAGCCATAGGATCAACTATGGCTACACCTTC. Protein product: CASSHRINYGYTF.